Below, 2 T cell receptor beta chains from the same sample are listed, as sequenced in a study of T cell responses to AZD1222 COVID-19 vaccine. Measured with immunoSEQ multiplex PCR; TCRdb has only the in-frame clones, and not every one. The sample yields about 120,000 clones, 75% to 85% seen once. Material: peripheral blood, obtained 28 days after the second AZD1222 dose. These receptor sequences come from an adult who received the AZD1222 COVID-19 vaccine.

This clone was recorded once. Other DNA sequences in this sample translate to the same CDR3. CDR3 DNA sequence: TGCGCCAGCAGCTTACCAGGCGCGAACACCGGGGAGCTGTTTTTT. It yields the protein CASSLPGANTGELFF. The chain is built from TRBV5-1 and TRBJ2-2; the D is unclear. The CDR3 spans 15 residues. The V end was cut by 2 bases, the J end by 0 bases, with 8 bases between. In germline, CDR1 is SGHRS, CDR2 YFSETQ.

With regard to this clone: Its ends do not fully match the called genes, so a read error is possible. The genes are TRBV7-7 and TRBJ1-4; a possible D gene is TRBD1 (6 bases). The CDR3 is 15 amino acids. Germline V gene sequence: CDR1 SSHAT, CDR2 FNYEAQ (reference sequence). The CDR3 bases are TGTGCTAGCAGCTTAGGTCGGACAGCGGGGGAAAAACTGTTTTTT. It specifies CASSLGRTAGEKLFF.